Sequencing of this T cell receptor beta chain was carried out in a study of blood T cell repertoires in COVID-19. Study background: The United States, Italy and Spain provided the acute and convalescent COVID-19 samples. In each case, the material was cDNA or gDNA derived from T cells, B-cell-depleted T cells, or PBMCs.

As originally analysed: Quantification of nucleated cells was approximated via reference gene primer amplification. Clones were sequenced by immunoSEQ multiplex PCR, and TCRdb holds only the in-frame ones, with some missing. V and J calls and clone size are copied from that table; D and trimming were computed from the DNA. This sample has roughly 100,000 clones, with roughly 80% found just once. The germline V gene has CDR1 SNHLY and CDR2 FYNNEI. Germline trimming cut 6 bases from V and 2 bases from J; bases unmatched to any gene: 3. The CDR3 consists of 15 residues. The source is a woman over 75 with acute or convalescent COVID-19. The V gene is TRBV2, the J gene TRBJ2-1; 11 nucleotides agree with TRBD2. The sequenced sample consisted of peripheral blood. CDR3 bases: TGTGCCAGCAGGCGGACTAGCGGGCCCTACAATGAGCAGTTCTTC. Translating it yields CASRRTSGPYNEQFF. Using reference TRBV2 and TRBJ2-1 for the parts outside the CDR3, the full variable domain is EPEVTQTPSHQVTQMGQEVILRCVPISNHLYFYWYRQILGQKVEFLVSFYNNEISEKSEIFDDQFSVERPDGSNFTLKIRSTKLEDSAMYFCASRRTSGPYNEQFFGPGTRLTVL.